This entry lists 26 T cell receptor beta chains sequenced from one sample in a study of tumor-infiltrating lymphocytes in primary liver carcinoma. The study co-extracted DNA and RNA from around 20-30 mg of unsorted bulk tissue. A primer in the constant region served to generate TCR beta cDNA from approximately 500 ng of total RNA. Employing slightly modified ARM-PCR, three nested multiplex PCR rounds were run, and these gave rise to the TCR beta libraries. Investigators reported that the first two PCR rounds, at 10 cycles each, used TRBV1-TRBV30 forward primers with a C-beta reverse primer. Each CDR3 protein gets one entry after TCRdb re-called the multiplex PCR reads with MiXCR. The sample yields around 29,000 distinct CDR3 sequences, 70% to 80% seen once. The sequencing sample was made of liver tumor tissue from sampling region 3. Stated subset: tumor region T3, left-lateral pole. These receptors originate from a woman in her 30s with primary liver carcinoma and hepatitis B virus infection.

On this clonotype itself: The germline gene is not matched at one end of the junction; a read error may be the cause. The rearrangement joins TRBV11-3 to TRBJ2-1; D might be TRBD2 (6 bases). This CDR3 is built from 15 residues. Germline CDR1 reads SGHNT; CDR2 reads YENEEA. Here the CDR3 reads CTSSLDGGVYNDQFF. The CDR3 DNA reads TGTACCAGCAGCTTAGATGGAGGGGTCTACAATGATCAGTTCTTC. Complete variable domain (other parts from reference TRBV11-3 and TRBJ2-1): EAGVVQSPRYKIIEKKQPVAFWCNPISGHNTLYWYLQNLGQGPELLIRYENEEAVDDSQLPKDRFSAERLKGVDSTLKIQPAELGDSAVYLCTSSLDGGVYNDQFFGPGTRLTVL.

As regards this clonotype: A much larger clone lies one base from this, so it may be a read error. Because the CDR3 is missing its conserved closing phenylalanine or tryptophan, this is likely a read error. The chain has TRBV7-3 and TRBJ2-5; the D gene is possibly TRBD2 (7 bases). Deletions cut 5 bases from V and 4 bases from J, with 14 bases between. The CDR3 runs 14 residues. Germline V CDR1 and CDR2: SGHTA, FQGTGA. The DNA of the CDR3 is TGTGCCAGCAGCGTAGGGGGGGCTCTAGAGACCCAGTACTCC. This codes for CASSVGGALETQYS.

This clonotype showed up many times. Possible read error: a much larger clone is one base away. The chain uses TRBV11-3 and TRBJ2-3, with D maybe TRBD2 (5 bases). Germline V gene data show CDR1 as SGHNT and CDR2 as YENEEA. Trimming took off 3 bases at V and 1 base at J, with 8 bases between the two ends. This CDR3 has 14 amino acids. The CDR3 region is CASSFRTCTDTQYF. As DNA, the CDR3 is TGTGCCAGCAGCTTCAGGACTTGCACAGATACGCAGTATTTT. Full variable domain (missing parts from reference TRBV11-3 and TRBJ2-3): EAGVVQSPRYKIIEKKQPVAFWCNPISGHNTLYWYLQNLGQGPELLIRYENEEAVDDSQLPKDRFSAERLKGVDSTLKIQPAELGDSAVYLCASSFRTCTDTQYFGPGTRLTVL.

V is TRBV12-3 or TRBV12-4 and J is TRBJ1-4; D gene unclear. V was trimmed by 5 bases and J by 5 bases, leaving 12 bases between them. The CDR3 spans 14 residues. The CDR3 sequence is CASSHLGGNEKLFF. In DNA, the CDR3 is TGTGCCAGCAGTCACTTGGGAGGAAATGAAAAACTGTTTTTT.

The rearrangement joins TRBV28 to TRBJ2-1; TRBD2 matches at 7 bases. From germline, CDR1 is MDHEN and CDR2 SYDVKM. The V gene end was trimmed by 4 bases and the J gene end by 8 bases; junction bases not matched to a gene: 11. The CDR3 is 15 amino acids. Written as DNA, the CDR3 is TGTGCCAGCAGTTCCGCTCAAGGCGGGAGATATGAGCAGTTCTTC. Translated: CASSSAQGGRYEQFF. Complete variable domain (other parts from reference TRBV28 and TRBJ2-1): DVKVTQSSRYLVKRTGEKVFLECVQDMDHENMFWYRQDPGLGLRLIYFSYDVKMKEKGDIPEGYSVSREKKERFSLILESASTNQTSMYLCASSSAQGGRYEQFFGPGTRLTVL.

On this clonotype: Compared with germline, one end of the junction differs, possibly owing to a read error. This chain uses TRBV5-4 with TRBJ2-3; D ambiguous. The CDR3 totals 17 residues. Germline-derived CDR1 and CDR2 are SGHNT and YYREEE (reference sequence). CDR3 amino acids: CASSVDGRPPPTDTQYF. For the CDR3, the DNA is TGTGCCAGCAGCGTAGACGGACGCCCTCCACCCACTGATACGCAATATTTT.

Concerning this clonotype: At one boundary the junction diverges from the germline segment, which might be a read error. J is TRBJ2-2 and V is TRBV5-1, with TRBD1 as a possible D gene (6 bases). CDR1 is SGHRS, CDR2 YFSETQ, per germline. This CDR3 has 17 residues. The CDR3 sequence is CASSLGHRDKNTWDLFF. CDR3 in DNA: TGCGCCAGCAGCTTGGGGCACAGGGACAAGAACACCTGGGATCTGTTTTTT.

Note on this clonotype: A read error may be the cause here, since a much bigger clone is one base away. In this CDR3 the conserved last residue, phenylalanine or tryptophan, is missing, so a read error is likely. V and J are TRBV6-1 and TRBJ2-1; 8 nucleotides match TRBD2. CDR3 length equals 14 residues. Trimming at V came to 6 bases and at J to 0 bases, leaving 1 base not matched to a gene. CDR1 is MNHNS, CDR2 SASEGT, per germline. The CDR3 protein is CASRAGDSYNEQFL. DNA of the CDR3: TGTGCCAGCAGAGCGGGGGACTCCTACAATGAGCAGTTCCTC.

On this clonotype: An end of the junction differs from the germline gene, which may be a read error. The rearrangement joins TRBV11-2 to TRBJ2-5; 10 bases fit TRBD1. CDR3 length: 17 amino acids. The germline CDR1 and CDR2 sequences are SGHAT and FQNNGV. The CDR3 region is CASSLGLPGQGCETQYF. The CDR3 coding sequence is TGTGCCAGCAGTTTAGGCCTCCCGGGACAGGGGTGTGAGACCCAGTACTTC.

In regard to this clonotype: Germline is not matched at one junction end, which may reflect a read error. CDR3 nucleotide sequence: TGTGCCAGCAGCCAAGCTGTGCCGGGGGGTCACATTAGCTACGTGCAGTACTTC. As protein: CASSQAVPGGHISYVQYF. This chain joins TRBV4-3 and TRBJ2-7; 7 positions match TRBD2. CDR3 length: 18 amino acids. The germline CDR1 and CDR2 sequences are LGHNA and YSLEER.

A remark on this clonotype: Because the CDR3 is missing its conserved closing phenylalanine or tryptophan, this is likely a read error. CDR3 loop: CASSPGDTVAGYTS. The CDR3 coding sequence is TGTGCCAGCAGCCCCGGGGATACAGTCGCTGGCTACACCTCC. V usage is TRBV11-2 and J usage is TRBJ1-2; D remains unclear. CDR3 length: 14 residues. V was trimmed by 5 bases and J by 7 bases, leaving 17 bases between them. Germline V gene data show CDR1 as SGHAT and CDR2 as FQNNGV.

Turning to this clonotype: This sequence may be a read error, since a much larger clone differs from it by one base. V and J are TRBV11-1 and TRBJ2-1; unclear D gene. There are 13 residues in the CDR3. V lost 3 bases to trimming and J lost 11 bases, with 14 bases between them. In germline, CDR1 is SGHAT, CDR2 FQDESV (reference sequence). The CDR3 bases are TGTGCCAGCAGCTTCGACACGGATAATAAGCAGTTCTTC. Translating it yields CASSFDTDNKQFF.

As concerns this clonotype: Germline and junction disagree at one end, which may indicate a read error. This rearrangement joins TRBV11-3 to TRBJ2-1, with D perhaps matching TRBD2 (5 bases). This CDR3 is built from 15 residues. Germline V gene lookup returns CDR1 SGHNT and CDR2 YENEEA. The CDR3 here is CASNLGTSGKLEQFF. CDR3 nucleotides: TGTGCCAGCAACTTAGGAACTAGTGGGAAGCTTGAACAGTTCTTC.

The CDR3 DNA follows: TGCGCCAGTAGCTCGATGGGAGCCGGGGAGTCGTTTTTT. Translated, it gives CASSSMGAGESFF. This chain connects TRBV4-3 to TRBJ2-2; weak D call: TRBD2 (5 bases). Deletions cut 9 bases from V and 16 bases from J, with 24 bases between. CDR3 size: 13 residues. Per germline, CDR1 LGHNA and CDR2 YSLEER.

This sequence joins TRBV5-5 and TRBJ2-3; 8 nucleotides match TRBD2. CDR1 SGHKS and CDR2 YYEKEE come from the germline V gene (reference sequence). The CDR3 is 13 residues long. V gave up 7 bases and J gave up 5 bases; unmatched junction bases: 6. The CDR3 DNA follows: TGTGCCAGCGTAGCGGGATTTATAGATACGCAGTATTTT. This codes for CASVAGFIDTQYF.

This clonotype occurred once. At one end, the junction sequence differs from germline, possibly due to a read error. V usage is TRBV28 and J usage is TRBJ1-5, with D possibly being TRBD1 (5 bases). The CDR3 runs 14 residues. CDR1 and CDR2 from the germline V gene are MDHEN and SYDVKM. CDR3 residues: CASTLSWGIQPQHF. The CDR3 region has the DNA TGTGCCAGCACTTTAAGCTGGGGGATCCAGCCCCAGCATTTT.

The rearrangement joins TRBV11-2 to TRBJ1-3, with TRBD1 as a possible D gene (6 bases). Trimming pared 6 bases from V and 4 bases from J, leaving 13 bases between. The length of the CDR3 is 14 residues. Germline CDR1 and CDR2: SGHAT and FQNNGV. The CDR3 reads CASSLGGRGNTIYF. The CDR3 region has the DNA TGTGCCAGCAGTCTCGGGGGGCGAGGAAACACCATATATTTT.

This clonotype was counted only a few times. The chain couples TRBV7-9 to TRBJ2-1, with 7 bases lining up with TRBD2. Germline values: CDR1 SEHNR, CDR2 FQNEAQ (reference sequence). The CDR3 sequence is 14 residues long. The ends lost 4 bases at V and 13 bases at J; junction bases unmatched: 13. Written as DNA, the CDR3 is TGTGCCAGCAGCTCCGGGACTAACGGGAGATATCAGTTCTTC. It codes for CASSSGTNGRYQFF.

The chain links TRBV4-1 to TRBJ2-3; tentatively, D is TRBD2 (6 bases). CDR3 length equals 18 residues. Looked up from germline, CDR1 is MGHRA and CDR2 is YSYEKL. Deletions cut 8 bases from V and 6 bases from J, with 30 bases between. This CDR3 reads CASGRLGMAAEDSDTQYF. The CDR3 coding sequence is TGCGCCAGCGGCCGACTAGGCATGGCAGCTGAAGACTCGGATACGCAGTATTTT.

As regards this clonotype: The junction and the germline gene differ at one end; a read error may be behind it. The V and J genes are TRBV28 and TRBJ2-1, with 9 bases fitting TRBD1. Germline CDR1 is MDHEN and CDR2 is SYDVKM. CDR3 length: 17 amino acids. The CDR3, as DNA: TGTGCCAGCAGTCCAGAACAGGGGACAGGGAGAGTCAATGAGCAGCTCTTC. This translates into CASSPEQGTGRVNEQLF.

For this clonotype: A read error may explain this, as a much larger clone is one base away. Here the CDR3 DNA reads TGTGCCAGTAGTCCGAGGAGCGGACAGGGGGCGAGCGGCTACACCTTC. This translates into CASSPRSGQGASGYTF. The chain carries TRBV19 and TRBJ1-2; 11 positions agree with TRBD1. V shed 5 bases and J 8 bases; nucleotides not matched to a gene: 13. Germline V gene lookup returns CDR1 LNHDA and CDR2 SQIVND (reference sequence). The CDR3 is made up of 16 amino acids.

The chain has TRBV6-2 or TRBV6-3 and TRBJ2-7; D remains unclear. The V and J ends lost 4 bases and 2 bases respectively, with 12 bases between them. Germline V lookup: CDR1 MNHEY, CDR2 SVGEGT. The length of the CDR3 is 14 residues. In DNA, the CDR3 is TGTGCCAGCAGTTTGCAGGAGAATCCCTACGAGCAGTACTTC. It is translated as CASSLQENPYEQYF.

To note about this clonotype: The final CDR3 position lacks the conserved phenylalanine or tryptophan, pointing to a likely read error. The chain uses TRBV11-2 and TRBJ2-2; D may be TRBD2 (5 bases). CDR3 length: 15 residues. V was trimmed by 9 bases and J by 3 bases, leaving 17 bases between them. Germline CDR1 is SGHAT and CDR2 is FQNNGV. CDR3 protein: CASSVETRDTGELFL. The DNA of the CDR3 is TGTGCCAGTAGCGTAGAGACAAGGGACACCGGGGAGCTGTTTTTA.

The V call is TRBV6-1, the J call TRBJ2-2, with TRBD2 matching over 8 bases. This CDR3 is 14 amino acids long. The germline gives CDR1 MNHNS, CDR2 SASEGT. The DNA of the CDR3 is TGTGCTATCAGTGACGGGAGGGCCACCGGGGAGCTGTTTTTT. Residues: CAISDGRATGELFF.

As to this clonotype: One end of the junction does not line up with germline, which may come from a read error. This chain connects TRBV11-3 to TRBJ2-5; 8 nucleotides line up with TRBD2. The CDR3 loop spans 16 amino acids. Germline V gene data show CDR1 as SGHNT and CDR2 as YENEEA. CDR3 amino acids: CASSVDGLAGWQAQYF. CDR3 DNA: TGTGCAAGCAGCGTAGATGGACTAGCTGGATGGCAGGCCCAGTACTTC.

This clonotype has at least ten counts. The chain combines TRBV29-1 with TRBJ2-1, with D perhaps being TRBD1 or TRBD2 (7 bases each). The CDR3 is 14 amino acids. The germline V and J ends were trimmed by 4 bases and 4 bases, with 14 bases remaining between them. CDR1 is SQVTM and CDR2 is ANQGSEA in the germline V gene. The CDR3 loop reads CSVAGGQHYNEQFF. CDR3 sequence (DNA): TGCAGCGTTGCGGGGGGACAGCATTACAATGAGCAGTTCTTC.